One TCR beta chain is described in this entry. Its antigen is undetermined. TCR cDNA was made by 5'RACE template switching, adding a universal primer site and UMIs. TCRdb reprocessed the 5' RACE reads via MiXCR and lists one record per CDR3 protein. The sample lists hundreds of thousands of distinct CDR3 sequences, roughly an eighth occurring once. The data belong to a study of T cells after yellow fever vaccination. Study-level findings and limits: Reappearance after the booster was observed for most primary-vaccination clones (about 95% CD4, less than 90% CD8). Abundant contaminating clonotypes from the bulk population could appear in FACS-sorted repertoires.

The receptor comes from a man in his thirties or forties who received the YFV17D yellow fever vaccine. Sequencing used PBMCs, obtained on the day of the yellow fever booster vaccination.

The CDR3, as DNA: TGTGCCAGCAGCTTAACCCGTGGACAGGGAGGAGGGGAGCTGTTTTTT. Its protein is CASSLTRGQGGGELFF. The chain combines TRBV27 with TRBJ2-2, with 8 bases lining up with TRBD1. This CDR3 contains 16 residues. Trimming at V came to 6 bases and at J to 8 bases, leaving 14 bases not matched to a gene. Looked up from germline, CDR1 is MNHEY and CDR2 is SMNVEV (reference sequence).